This TCR beta chain originates from a study of long-term antiretroviral therapy in people with HIV. General observations from the study: ART was followed by higher diversity that remained below transplant donor controls.

All donors provided no fewer than one pre-ART and no fewer than two post-ART PBMC samples. Germline assignment: CDR1 MNHNS and CDR2 SASEGT. The CDR3 is 14 residues long. The V and J ends lost 2 bases and 4 bases respectively, with 11 bases between them. In regard to this clone: Its target is not known.

Researchers report immunoSEQ v3.0 was run at survey level. The method was immunoSEQ multiplex PCR; TCRdb's version includes in-frame clones alone and lacks a portion of them. The table includes about 25,000 clones, about four fifths detected once. V gene TRBV6-1 combines with J gene TRBJ1-2; D gene uncertain. This sequence was found in a man between 18 and 35 years old with HIV. The sample in question was unsorted PBMCs, obtained 3 years after starting antiretroviral therapy. The CDR3 spells CASSEWVGSYGYTF. The CDR3 DNA follows: TGTGCCAGCAGTGAATGGGTCGGGAGCTATGGCTACACCTTC.